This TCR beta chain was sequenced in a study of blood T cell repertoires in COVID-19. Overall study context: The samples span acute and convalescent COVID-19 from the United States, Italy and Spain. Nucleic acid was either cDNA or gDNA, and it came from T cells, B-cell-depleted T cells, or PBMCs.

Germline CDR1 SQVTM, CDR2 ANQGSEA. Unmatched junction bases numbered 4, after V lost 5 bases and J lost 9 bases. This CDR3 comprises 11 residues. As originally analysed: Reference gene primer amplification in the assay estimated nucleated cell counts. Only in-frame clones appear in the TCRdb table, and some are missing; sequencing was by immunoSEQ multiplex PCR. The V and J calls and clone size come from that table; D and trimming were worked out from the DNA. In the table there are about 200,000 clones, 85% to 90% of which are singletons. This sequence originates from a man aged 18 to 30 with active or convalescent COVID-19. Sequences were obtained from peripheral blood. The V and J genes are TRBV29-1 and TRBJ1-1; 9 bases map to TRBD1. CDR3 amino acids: CSVRQGEKAFF. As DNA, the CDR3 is TGCAGCGTTCGACAGGGGGAGAAAGCTTTCTTT.